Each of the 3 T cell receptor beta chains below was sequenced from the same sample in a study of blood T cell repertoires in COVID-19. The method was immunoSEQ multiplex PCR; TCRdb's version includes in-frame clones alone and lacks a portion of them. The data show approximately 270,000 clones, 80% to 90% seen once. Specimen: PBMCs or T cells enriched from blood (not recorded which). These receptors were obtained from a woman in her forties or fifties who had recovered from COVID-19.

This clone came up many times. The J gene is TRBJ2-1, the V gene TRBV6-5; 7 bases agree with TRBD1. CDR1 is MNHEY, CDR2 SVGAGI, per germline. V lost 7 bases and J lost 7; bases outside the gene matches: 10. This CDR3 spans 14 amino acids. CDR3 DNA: TGTGCCAGCAATCCCACAGGGGAGAGTAATGAGCAGTTCTTC. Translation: CASNPTGESNEQFF.

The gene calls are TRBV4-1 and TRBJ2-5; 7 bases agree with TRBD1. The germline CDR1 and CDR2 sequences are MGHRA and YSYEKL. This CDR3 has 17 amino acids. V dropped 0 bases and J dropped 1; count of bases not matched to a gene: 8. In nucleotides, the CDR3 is TGCGCCAGCAGCCAAGATCGAGGGACAGAGACCCAAGAGACCCAGTACTTC. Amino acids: CASSQDRGTETQETQYF.

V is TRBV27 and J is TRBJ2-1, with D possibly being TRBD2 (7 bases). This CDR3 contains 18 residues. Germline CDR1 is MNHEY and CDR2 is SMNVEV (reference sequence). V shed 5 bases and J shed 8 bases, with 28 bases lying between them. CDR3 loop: CASSSPGGLAIDSDEQFF. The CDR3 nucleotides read TGTGCCAGCAGTAGCCCGGGGGGCCTAGCGATAGACTCTGATGAGCAGTTCTTC.